This is a list of T cell receptor beta chains from one sample in a study of cytomegalovirus exposure and HLA in healthy donors. The table came from immunoSEQ multiplex PCR; TCRdb's copy has only in-frame clones and leaves some out. The sample yields 100,000 to 150,000 clones, less than 90% seen once. The sequenced material came from PBMCs. The source of these receptors is a man between 35 and 55 years old in good health and CMV-seronegative. CDR3s include the opening cysteine and the closing phenylalanine or tryptophan. D genes are given only for firm matches.

d_call j_call v_call cdr3_aa cdr3_nt
NA TRBJ1-1 TRBV27 CASSWEKNTEAFF TGTGCCAGCAGTTGGGAGAAGAACACTGAAGCTTTCTTT
TRBD2 TRBJ2-5 TRBV4-2 CASSHVTMTSSWTQYF TGTGCCAGCAGCCATGTAACCATGACTAGCAGCTGGACCCAGTACTTC
NA TRBJ1-3 TRBV28 CASTIGQSSGNTIYF TGTGCCAGCACCATAGGACAGAGCTCTGGAAACACCATATATTTT
NA TRBJ1-1 TRBV9 CASSVGTSPEAFF TGTGCCAGCAGCGTAGGTACTAGCCCTGAAGCTTTCTTT
NA TRBJ2-7 TRBV5-4 CASSANLGSQYEQYF TGTGCCAGCAGCGCCAACCTAGGATCCCAATACGAGCAGTACTTC
NA TRBJ2-7 TRBV6-5 CASSYSNIEQYF TGTGCCAGCAGTTACTCGAACATCGAGCAGTACTTC
TRBD1 TRBJ2-1 TRBV7-2 CASSSPSLGTGRNEQFF TGTGCCAGCAGCTCGCCCTCTTTGGGGACAGGACGCAATGAGCAGTTCTTC
TRBD2 TRBJ2-5 TRBV6-6 CASSTGTSGGIETQYF TGTGCCAGCAGTACCGGGACTAGCGGGGGAATAGAGACCCAGTACTTC
TRBD2 TRBJ2-2 TRBV7-3 CASSSYFPSGPGELFF TGTGCCAGCAGCTCATACTTCCCTAGCGGGCCCGGGGAGCTGTTTTTT
NA TRBJ2-1 TRBV19 CASSVDRYNEQFF TGTGCCAGTAGTGTCGACAGGTACAATGAGCAGTTCTTC
NA TRBJ1-2 TRBV21-1 CASSKVGPTNYGYTF TGTGCCAGCAGCAAAGTTGGCCCGACTAACTATGGCTACACCTTC
TRBD2 TRBJ2-1 TRBV5-4 CASSPRTSGLNEQFF TGTGCCAGCAGCCCCAGGACTAGCGGATTGAATGAGCAGTTCTTC
NA TRBJ2-2 TRBV2 CASSLRSPAGTGELFF TGTGCCAGCAGCCTCCGGTCCCCAGCGGGCACCGGGGAGCTGTTTTTT
TRBD1 TRBJ2-7 TRBV4-2 CASSFRDRGYEQYF TGTGCCAGCAGCTTCCGGGACAGGGGCTACGAGCAGTACTTC
NA TRBJ1-6 TRBV11-2 CASSLGGWNSPLHF TGTGCCAGCAGCTTGGGAGGTTGGAATTCACCCCTCCACTTT